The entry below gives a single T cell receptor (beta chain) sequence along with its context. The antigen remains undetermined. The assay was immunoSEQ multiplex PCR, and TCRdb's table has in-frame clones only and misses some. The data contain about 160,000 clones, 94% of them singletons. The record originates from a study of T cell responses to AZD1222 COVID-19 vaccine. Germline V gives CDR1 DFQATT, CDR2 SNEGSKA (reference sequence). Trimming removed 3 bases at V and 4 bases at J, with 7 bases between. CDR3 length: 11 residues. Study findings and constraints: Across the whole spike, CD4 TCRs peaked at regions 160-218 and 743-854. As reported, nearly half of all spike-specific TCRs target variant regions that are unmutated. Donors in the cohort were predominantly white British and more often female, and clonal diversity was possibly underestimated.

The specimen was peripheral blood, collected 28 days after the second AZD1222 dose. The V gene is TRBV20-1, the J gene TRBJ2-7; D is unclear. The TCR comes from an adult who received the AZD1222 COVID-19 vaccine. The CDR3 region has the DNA TGCAGTGCTAGTGGGCGGTACGAGCAGTACTTC. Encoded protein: CSASGRYEQYF.